The TCR beta chain described here comes from a study of cytomegalovirus exposure and HLA in healthy donors. Study observations and caveats: The authors confirmed in vitro that a few CMV-associated chains were specific for CMV antigens. A list of more than 150 TCR beta chains associated with cytomegalovirus was given. Most sequenced TCRs were rare (though some public TCRs occurred in many donors).

The donors were in the approximately 110-subject validation cohort; that cohort was separate from the roughly 620-subject first cohort. The V gene end was trimmed by 5 bases and the J gene end by 4 bases; junction bases not matched to a gene: 3. Germline V CDR1 and CDR2: SGHAT, FQDESV (reference sequence). The CDR3 runs to 13 residues. Comments on this clone: The target antigen is unknown.

Assay used: immunoSEQ multiplex PCR; TCRdb lists only in-frame clones, some missing. The data show about 98,000 clones, about 90% seen once. The sequenced material came from PBMCs. The chain carries TRBV11-1 and TRBJ2-7; 9 bases align to TRBD2. This sequence originates from a man between 18 and 29 years old in good health and CMV-seropositive. The CDR3 DNA reads as TGTGCCAGCAGCCCGCTAGCGGGGTACGAGCAGTACTTC. It specifies CASSPLAGYEQYF.